Following are 30 T cell receptor beta chains from one sample sequenced in a study of cytomegalovirus exposure and HLA in healthy donors. The PCR had 60 Vbeta and 13 Jbeta primers. The assay was immunoSEQ multiplex PCR, and TCRdb's table has in-frame clones only and misses some. Found here are 100,000 to 150,000 clones, around 80% of them singletons; the top ten hold less than 0.25%. Sequencing used PBMCs. These receptors all stem from a man aged 45 to 65 in good health and CMV-seronegative.

The chain employs TRBV5-4 and TRBJ2-7; 8 bases fit TRBD2. Looked up from germline, CDR1 is SGHNT and CDR2 is YYREEE (reference sequence). The trim removed 3 bases at V and 3 bases at J, leaving 11 bases unmatched. The CDR3 totals 16 residues. CDR3 protein: CASSSRTSRPLYEQYF. The CDR3 bases are TGTGCCAGCAGCTCGAGGACTAGCCGACCACTCTACGAGCAGTACTTC.

This chain joins TRBV4-1 and TRBJ2-2, with a possible D match to TRBD1 (6 bases). Germline lookup yields CDR1 MGHRA and CDR2 YSYEKL. CDR3 length: 16 amino acids. V shed 6 bases and J shed 1 base, with 15 bases lying between them. CDR3 amino acids: CASSLDPGQNTGELFF. The CDR3, as DNA: TGCGCCAGCAGTCTAGATCCGGGACAGAACACCGGGGAGCTGTTTTTT.

The CDR3 bases are TGCAGCGTTTCGAACTATGGCTACACCTTC. Its translation is CSVSNYGYTF. The chain combines TRBV29-1 with TRBJ1-2; no clear D gene. This CDR3 spans 10 amino acids. The V end was cut by 5 bases, the J end by 2 bases, with 3 bases between. From germline, CDR1 is SQVTM and CDR2 ANQGSEA.

The V call is TRBV15, the J call TRBJ2-3; D is undetermined. This CDR3 has 12 amino acids. CDR1 and CDR2 from the germline V gene are LNHNV and YYDKDF (reference sequence). V lost 0 bases, J lost 11 bases, and 9 bases lay in between. In nucleotides, the CDR3 is TGTGCCACCAGCAGAGAGACATTTTTGCAGTATTTT. Protein: CATSRETFLQYF. The full variable domain, its missing parts supplied by reference TRBV15 and TRBJ2-3, is DAMVIQNPRYQVTQFGKPVTLSCSQTLNHNVMYWYQQKSSQAPKLLFHYYDKDFNNEADTPDNFQSRRPNTSFCFLDIRSPGLGDTAMYLCATSRETFLQYFGPGTRLTVL.

The chain recombines TRBV6-1 with TRBJ1-1, with TRBD1 matching 9 bases. Germline CDR1 reads MNHNS; CDR2 reads SASEGT. V shed 4 bases, J shed 1 base, and the junction held 10 bases outside the gene matches. CDR3 size: 17 residues. In DNA, the CDR3 is TGTGCCAGCAGTGCCGTCCCGGGACAGGGACCGAACACTGAAGCTTTCTTT. Protein sequence: CASSAVPGQGPNTEAFF.

The rearrangement links TRBV4-1 to TRBJ1-2, with D possibly matching TRBD1 (6 bases). The CDR3 is 17 residues long. Germline-derived CDR1 and CDR2 are MGHRA and YSYEKL. V was cut by 2 bases and J by 3 bases, with 19 bases left in between. CDR3 protein: CASSQSAGAELDYGYTF. The CDR3 nucleotides read TGCGCCAGCAGCCAATCCGCGGGGGCCGAGTTAGACTATGGCTACACCTTC.

This clone was counted between two and nine times. The chain uses TRBV11-1 and TRBJ2-1; maybe TRBD2 (6 bases). Germline V gives CDR1 SGHAT, CDR2 FQDESV (reference sequence). V lost 10 bases and J lost 8, with 12 bases in between. The CDR3 runs 11 residues. The CDR3 DNA reads as TGTGCCACAGGGAGGTTCGATGAGCAGTTCTTC. Its translation is CATGRFDEQFF.

This clone was recorded a few times. The rearrangement uses TRBV30 and TRBJ2-7; tentatively, D is TRBD2 (6 bases). The germline V gene has CDR1 GTSNPN and CDR2 SVGIG (reference sequence). Trimming took 4 bases from V and 2 from J, leaving 12 bases between them. This CDR3 is 13 amino acids long. This CDR3 is CAWTAGPTYEQYF. The CDR3 nucleotides are TGTGCCTGGACCGCGGGACCCACCTACGAGCAGTACTTC.

The chain combines TRBV28 with TRBJ2-7, with 12 nucleotides matching TRBD2. The CDR3 covers 15 residues. Germline V lookup: CDR1 MDHEN, CDR2 SYDVKM. The ends lost 6 bases at V and 4 bases at J; junction bases unmatched: 7. The CDR3 region has the DNA TGTGCCAGCAGCAAGGGGACTAGCGGGTTATACGAGCAGTACTTC. It is translated as CASSKGTSGLYEQYF.

The CDR3 nucleotides read TGTGCCAGCAGCGCCTCCGGGACTAGCGCCGTCAAGCAGTTCTTC. Residues: CASSASGTSAVKQFF. The chain joins TRBV9 to TRBJ2-1; TRBD2 aligns across 10 bases. This CDR3 comprises 15 residues. The germline gives CDR1 SGDLS, CDR2 YYNGEE. With 3 bases clipped from V and 11 bases from J, the junction kept 11 bases outside the gene matches.

This chain connects TRBV7-2 to TRBJ2-2, with 9 bases matching TRBD2. CDR1 SGHTA and CDR2 FQGNSA come from the germline V gene. V shed 1 base, J shed 4 bases, and the junction held 4 bases outside the gene matches. This CDR3 region has 16 residues. This CDR3 is CASSLEGGGGTGELFF. The CDR3 DNA follows: TGTGCCAGCAGCTTAGAGGGCGGGGGGGGCACCGGGGAGCTGTTTTTT.

The CDR3 loop is CASSVGQGGNQPQHF. The CDR3, as DNA: TGTGCCAGTAGTGTGGGACAGGGCGGCAATCAGCCCCAGCATTTT. The chain combines TRBV19 with TRBJ1-5; 9 nucleotides line up with TRBD1. CDR1 LNHDA and CDR2 SQIVND come from the germline V gene (reference sequence). CDR3 size: 15 residues. V dropped 5 bases and J dropped 2; count of bases not matched to a gene: 4.

The CDR3 DNA reads as TGTGCCAGTACCAGGACTCCGGGACTAGTTCAGGTTGAGCAGTTCTTC. It specifies CASTRTPGLVQVEQFF. The chain couples TRBV19 to TRBJ2-1; 8 nucleotides agree with TRBD2. The CDR3 runs to 16 residues. Germline CDR1 and CDR2: LNHDA and SQIVND (reference sequence). Trimming removed 7 bases from V and 9 bases from J; junction bases left unmatched: 17.

The V and J genes are TRBV5-4 and TRBJ1-2; TRBD1 matches at 7 bases. V lost 5 bases to trimming and J lost 4 bases; unmatched junction nucleotides: 5. Germline V gene data show CDR1 as SGHNT and CDR2 as YYREEE (reference sequence). This CDR3 has 13 amino acids. The chain's CDR3 is CASSPGQSYGYTF. The CDR3 region has the DNA TGTGCCAGCAGTCCGGGACAGAGCTATGGCTACACCTTC.

The chain combines TRBV7-7 with TRBJ2-3, with 14 bases fitting TRBD2. Germline V gives CDR1 SSHAT, CDR2 FNYEAQ (reference sequence). J was trimmed by 5 bases and V by 5 bases; bases with no gene match: 6. The CDR3 runs 16 residues. The CDR3 sequence is CASSPGLAGGRDTQYF. In DNA, the CDR3 is TGTGCCAGCAGCCCCGGACTAGCGGGAGGTAGAGATACGCAGTATTTT. The entire variable domain, with the rest obtained from reference TRBV7-7 and TRBJ2-3, is as follows: GAGVSQSPRYKVTKRGQDVTLRCDPISSHATLYWYQQALGQGPEFLTYFNYEAQPDKSGLPSDRFSAERPEGSISTLTIQRTEQRDSAMYRCASSPGLAGGRDTQYFGPGTRLTVL.

This chain uses TRBV7-2 with TRBJ2-7, with D perhaps matching TRBD1 (5 bases). In germline, CDR1 is SGHTA, CDR2 FQGNSA. CDR3 length equals 13 residues. V shed 5 bases and J shed 7 bases, with 15 bases lying between them. CDR3 nucleotide sequence: TGTGCCAGCAGCCCCAGGGTTGTAAGGGAGCAGTACTTC. It specifies CASSPRVVREQYF.

The V call is TRBV7-6, the J call TRBJ2-1; 7 bases are a match to TRBD2. CDR1 is SGHVS, CDR2 FNYEAQ, per germline. This CDR3 contains 16 residues. With 6 bases clipped from V and 7 bases from J, the junction kept 15 bases outside the gene matches. The CDR3 sequence: CASRSVPGRGWNEQFF. CDR3 DNA: TGTGCCAGCAGGTCTGTTCCAGGGAGGGGATGGAATGAGCAGTTCTTC.

The chain couples TRBV6-1 to TRBJ1-1, with 7 positions matching TRBD1. V dropped 6 bases and J dropped 1; count of bases not matched to a gene: 5. CDR3 length equals 14 residues. In germline, CDR1 is MNHNS, CDR2 SASEGT. The CDR3 region has the DNA TGTGCCAGCAGACTTGACAGGGCGAACACTGAAGCTTTCTTT. This gives the protein CASRLDRANTEAFF.

This clone was picked up one time. The CDR3 region is CASIPPRDRGGYTF. The CDR3 bases are TGTGCCAGCATCCCCCCGAGGGACAGGGGTGGCTACACCTTC. The rearrangement uses TRBV28 and TRBJ1-2; the match to TRBD1 covers 10 bases. J was trimmed by 7 bases and V by 7 bases; bases with no gene match: 9. Germline V gene data show CDR1 as MDHEN and CDR2 as SYDVKM. CDR3 length: 14 residues.

V is TRBV6-5 and J is TRBJ1-2; TRBD1 matches 12 bases. V trimming: 4 bases; J trimming: 3 bases; junction bases outside the gene matches: 6. CDR3 size: 16 residues. Germline CDR1 is MNHEY and CDR2 is SVGAGI. The CDR3 region is CASSSGTGGEHYGYTF. The CDR3 nucleotides read TGTGCCAGCAGTTCCGGGACAGGGGGCGAACACTATGGCTACACCTTC.

The chain couples TRBV12-5 to TRBJ1-2, with a weak D call TRBD1 (5 bases). Germline values: CDR1 LGHNT, CDR2 FRNRAP. V lost 3 bases to trimming and J lost 13 bases, with 21 bases between them. The CDR3 sequence is 14 residues long. CDR3 protein: CASGFSEATRGGTF. The CDR3 bases are TGTGCTAGTGGTTTCTCCGAGGCGACGCGCGGGGGCACCTTC.

The genes are TRBV9 and TRBJ2-3, with 9 bases fitting TRBD1. This CDR3 comprises 12 residues. Germline loops: CDR1 SGDLS, CDR2 YYNGEE. J was trimmed by 4 bases and V by 7 bases; bases with no gene match: 1. CDR3 DNA sequence: TGTGCCAGCGGACAGGGGTCAGATACGCAGTATTTT. Translation: CASGQGSDTQYF.

The chain joins TRBV10-1 to TRBJ2-1; 13 positions match TRBD2. With V trimmed by 0 bases and J by 0 bases, 8 bases remained unmatched. The CDR3 consists of 20 residues. Germline V gene lookup returns CDR1 WNHNN and CDR2 SYGVQD (reference sequence). The CDR3 here is CASSESTLAGGPGSYNEQFF. CDR3 DNA sequence: TGCGCCAGCAGTGAGTCAACACTAGCGGGGGGGCCAGGCTCCTACAATGAGCAGTTCTTC.

This chain links TRBV6-5 with TRBJ1-5, with TRBD1 identical over 7 bases. Germline-derived CDR1 and CDR2 are MNHEY and SVGAGI. The CDR3 is made up of 14 amino acids. Trimming took 8 bases from V and 7 from J; bases not matched to a gene: 11. CDR3 sequence (DNA): TGTGCCAGCTCTAGGTCGGGACAGACACAGCCCCAGCATTTT. Translating gives CASSRSGQTQPQHF.

This sequence joins TRBV7-2 and TRBJ1-3; the D gene is possibly TRBD1 (5 bases). The CDR3 has 16 residues. Germline V gene data show CDR1 as SGHTA and CDR2 as FQGNSA. V shed 4 bases and J shed 4 bases, with 17 bases lying between them. The CDR3: CASSSGNRGGGNTIYF. The CDR3 DNA sequence: TGTGCCAGCAGCTCCGGAAACCGCGGGGGAGGAAACACCATATATTTT. Variable domain in full (rest from reference TRBV7-2 and TRBJ1-3): GAGVSQSPSNKVTEKGKDVELRCDPISGHTALYWYRQSLGQGLEFLIYFQGNSAPDKSGLPSDRFSAERTGGSVSTLTIQRTQQEDSAVYLCASSSGNRGGGNTIYFGEGSWLTVV.

The V gene is TRBV10-3, the J gene TRBJ1-2, with 8 bases that match TRBD1. Trimming at V came to 3 bases and at J to 6 bases, leaving 9 bases not matched to a gene. The germline V gene has CDR1 ENHRY and CDR2 SYGVKD. The CDR3 length is 15 residues. The DNA of the CDR3 is TGTGCCATCAGTGATTTCTCCCAGGGGGCGGATGGCTACACCTTC. It is translated as CAISDFSQGADGYTF.

V is TRBV9 and J is TRBJ2-7; 7 bases are a match to TRBD2. This CDR3 has 16 residues. The J segment lost 2 bases and the V segment lost 4 bases, leaving 12 bases of the junction unmatched. CDR1 and CDR2 from the germline V gene are SGDLS and YYNGEE. CDR3: CASSRRGSGAPYEQYF. In DNA, the CDR3 is TGTGCCAGCAGCCGGCGGGGGAGCGGGGCTCCCTACGAGCAGTACTTC.

This rearrangement joins TRBV6-1 to TRBJ1-4, with D perhaps matching TRBD1 (5 bases). The CDR3 contains 15 residues. Germline V gene sequence: CDR1 MNHNS, CDR2 SASEGT. Deletions cut 5 bases from V and 8 bases from J, with 18 bases between. Here the CDR3 DNA reads TGTGCCAGCAGTCCGAATATCGGGGGAGGCGAAAAACTGTTTTTT. Its protein is CASSPNIGGGEKLFF.

The V call is TRBV11-2, the J call TRBJ2-7; maybe TRBD1 (5 bases). Germline lookup yields CDR1 SGHAT and CDR2 FQNNGV. V dropped 0 bases and J dropped 5 bases, with 14 bases sitting between them. The CDR3 extends over 15 amino acids. CDR3 bases: TGTGCCAGCAGCTTAGATCCCTCAGGGTCCCACGAGCAGTACTTC. This codes for CASSLDPSGSHEQYF.

The chain recombines TRBV4-1 with TRBJ2-7, with 13 bases lining up with TRBD2. The trim removed 1 base at V and 2 bases at J, leaving 5 bases unmatched. The V gene's germline CDR1 is MGHRA and CDR2 YSYEKL. The CDR3 loop spans 17 amino acids. CDR3 DNA sequence: TGCGCCAGCAGCCAAGTCCCGGGACTAGCGGGAACCTACGAGCAGTACTTC. It encodes CASSQVPGLAGTYEQYF.